The 6 T cell receptor beta chains in this list originate from one sample, sequenced in a study of graft-versus-host responses after intestinal transplantation. No antigen is known for these receptors. TCRdb's copy holds only in-frame clones and misses some; the assay was immunoSEQ multiplex PCR. The profile shows 80,000 to 85,000 clones, 91% of them singletons. The material sequenced was unstimulated CD4+ T cells sorted from spleen or lymph node cells, taken before intestinal transplant. These receptors all stem from a human donor who received an intestinal transplant.

The chain joins TRBV7-2 to TRBJ2-5; D might be TRBD2 (5 bases). Between the trimmed V and J ends, which lost 3 bases and 11 bases, there was a span of 10 bases. Germline V lookup: CDR1 SGHTA, CDR2 FQGNSA. The CDR3 totals 11 residues. Written as DNA, the CDR3 is TGTGCCAGCAGCTTGGCGGAGGAGCAGTACTTC. Protein sequence: CASSLAEEQYF.

This chain uses TRBV5-4 with TRBJ1-1; 11 nucleotides align to TRBD1. The CDR3 runs 16 residues. V gave up 4 bases and J gave up 7 bases; unmatched junction bases: 12. Germline V gives CDR1 SGHNT, CDR2 YYREEE (reference sequence). CDR3 sequence (DNA): TGTGCCAGCAGCAATCGCGGACAGGGGGCTCTTATTGAAGCTTTCTTT. Translated, it gives CASSNRGQGALIEAFF. Complete variable domain (other parts from reference TRBV5-4 and TRBJ1-1): ETGVTQSPTHLIKTRGQQVTLRCSSQSGHNTVSWYQQALGQGPQFIFQYYREEENGRGNFPPRFSGLQFPNYSSELNVNALELDDSALYLCASSNRGQGALIEAFFGQGTRLTVV.

The V gene is TRBV4-3, the J gene TRBJ2-6, with D perhaps TRBD1 (6 bases). There are 17 residues in the CDR3. CDR1 LGHNA and CDR2 YSLEER come from the germline V gene. V lost 4 bases to trimming and J lost 2 bases, with 15 bases between them. CDR3 loop: CASSRSRDTAGANVLTF. DNA of the CDR3: TGCGCCAGCAGCCGGTCCCGGGACACGGCTGGGGCCAACGTCCTGACTTTC.

DNA for the CDR3: TGTGCCAGCAGTGGGACACAGGGCACTGAAGCTTTCTTT. Residues: CASSGTQGTEAFF. The genes are TRBV6-1 and TRBJ1-1; D perhaps matches TRBD1 (6 bases). Germline values: CDR1 MNHNS, CDR2 SASEGT. V was trimmed by 4 bases and J by 4 bases, leaving 10 bases between them. This CDR3 contains 13 residues.

The V gene is TRBV7-9, the J gene TRBJ2-7; TRBD1 might be the D (6 bases). The V gene lost 5 bases and the J gene lost 3 bases, with 11 bases spanning the gap. Germline lookup yields CDR1 SEHNR and CDR2 FQNEAQ (reference sequence). The CDR3 extends over 13 amino acids. The CDR3: CASSQQGYYEQYF. CDR3 nucleotide sequence: TGTGCCAGCAGCCAACAGGGTTACTACGAGCAGTACTTC.

V and J are TRBV30 and TRBJ1-2; no clear D gene. V was cut by 5 bases and J by 0 bases, with 10 bases left in between. Germline V lookup: CDR1 GTSNPN, CDR2 SVGIG (reference sequence). This CDR3 spans 13 amino acids. The CDR3 sequence: CAWSHTSNYGYTF. Here the CDR3 DNA reads TGTGCCTGGTCCCACACCTCTAACTATGGCTACACCTTC.